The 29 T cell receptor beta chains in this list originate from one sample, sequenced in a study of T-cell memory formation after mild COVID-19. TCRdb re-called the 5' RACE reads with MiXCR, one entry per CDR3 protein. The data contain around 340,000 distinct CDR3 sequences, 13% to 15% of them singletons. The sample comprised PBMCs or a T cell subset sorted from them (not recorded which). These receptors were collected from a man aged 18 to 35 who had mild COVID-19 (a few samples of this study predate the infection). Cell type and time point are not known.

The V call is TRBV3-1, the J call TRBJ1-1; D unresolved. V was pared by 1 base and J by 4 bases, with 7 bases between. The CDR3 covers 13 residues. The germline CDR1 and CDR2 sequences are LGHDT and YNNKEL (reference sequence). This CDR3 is CASSQAGITEAFF. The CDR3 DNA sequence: TGTGCCAGCAGCCAAGCGGGTATCACTGAAGCTTTCTTT.

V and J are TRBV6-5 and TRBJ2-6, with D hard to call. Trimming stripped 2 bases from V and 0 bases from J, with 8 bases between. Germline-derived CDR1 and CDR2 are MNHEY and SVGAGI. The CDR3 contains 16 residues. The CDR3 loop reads CASSYLSPSGANVLTF. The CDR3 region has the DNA TGTGCCAGCAGTTACCTTTCACCCTCTGGGGCCAACGTCCTGACTTTC.

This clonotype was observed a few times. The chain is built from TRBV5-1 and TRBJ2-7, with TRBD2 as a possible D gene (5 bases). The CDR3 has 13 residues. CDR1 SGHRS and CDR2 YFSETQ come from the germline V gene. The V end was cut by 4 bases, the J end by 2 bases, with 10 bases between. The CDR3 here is CASSRDPTYEQYF. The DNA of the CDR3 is TGCGCCAGCAGCCGGGATCCTACCTACGAGCAGTACTTC.

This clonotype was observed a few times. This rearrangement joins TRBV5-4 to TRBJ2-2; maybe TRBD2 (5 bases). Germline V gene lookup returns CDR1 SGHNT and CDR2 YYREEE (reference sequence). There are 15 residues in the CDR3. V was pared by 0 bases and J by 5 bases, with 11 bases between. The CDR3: CASSLGGLSTGELFF. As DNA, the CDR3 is TGTGCCAGCAGCTTGGGAGGGCTATCAACCGGGGAGCTGTTTTTT.

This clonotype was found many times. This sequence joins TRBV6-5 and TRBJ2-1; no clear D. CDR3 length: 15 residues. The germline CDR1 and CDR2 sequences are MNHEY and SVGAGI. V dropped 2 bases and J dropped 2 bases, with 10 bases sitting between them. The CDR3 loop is CASSYAVPTYNEQFF. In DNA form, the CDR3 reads TGTGCCAGCAGTTACGCGGTGCCAACCTACAATGAGCAGTTCTTC.

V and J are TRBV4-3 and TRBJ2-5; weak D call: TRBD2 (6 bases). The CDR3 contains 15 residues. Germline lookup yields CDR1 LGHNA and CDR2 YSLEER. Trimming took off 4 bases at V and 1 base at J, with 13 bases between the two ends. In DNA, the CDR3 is TGCGCCAGCAGCCGGGGGGAGTGGGTCCAAGAGACCCAGTACTTC. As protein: CASSRGEWVQETQYF.

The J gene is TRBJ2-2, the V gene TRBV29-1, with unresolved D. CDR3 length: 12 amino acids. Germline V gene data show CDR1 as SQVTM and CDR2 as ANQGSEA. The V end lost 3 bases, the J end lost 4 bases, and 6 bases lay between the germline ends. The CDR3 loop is CSVDLGTGELFF. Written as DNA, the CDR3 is TGCAGCGTTGATTTGGGCACCGGGGAGCTGTTTTTT.

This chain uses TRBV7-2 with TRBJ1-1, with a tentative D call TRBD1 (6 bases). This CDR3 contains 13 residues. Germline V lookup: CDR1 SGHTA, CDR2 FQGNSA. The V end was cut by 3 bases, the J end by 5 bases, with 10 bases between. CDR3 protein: CASSFQGRTEAFF. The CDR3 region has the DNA TGTGCCAGCAGCTTCCAGGGGCGTACTGAAGCTTTCTTT.

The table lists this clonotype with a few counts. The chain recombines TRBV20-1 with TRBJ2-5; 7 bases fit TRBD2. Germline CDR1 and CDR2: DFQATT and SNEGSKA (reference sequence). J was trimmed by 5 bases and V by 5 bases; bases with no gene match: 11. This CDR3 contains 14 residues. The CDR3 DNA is TGCAGTGCTTGGACTAGGAGTTTCGGGGAGACCCAGTACTTC. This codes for CSAWTRSFGETQYF.

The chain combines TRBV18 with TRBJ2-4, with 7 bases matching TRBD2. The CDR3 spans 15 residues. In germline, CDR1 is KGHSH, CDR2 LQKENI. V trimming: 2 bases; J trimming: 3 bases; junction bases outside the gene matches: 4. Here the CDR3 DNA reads TGTGCCAGCTCACCAGCGGGGGTGGACAAAAACATTCAGTACTTC. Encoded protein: CASSPAGVDKNIQYF.

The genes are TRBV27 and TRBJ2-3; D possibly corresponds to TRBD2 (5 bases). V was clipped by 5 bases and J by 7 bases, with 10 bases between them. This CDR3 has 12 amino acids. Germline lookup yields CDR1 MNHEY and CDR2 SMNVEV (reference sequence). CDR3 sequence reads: CASSPRGYTQYF. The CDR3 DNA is TGTGCCAGCAGTCCCCGCGGGTATACGCAGTATTTT.

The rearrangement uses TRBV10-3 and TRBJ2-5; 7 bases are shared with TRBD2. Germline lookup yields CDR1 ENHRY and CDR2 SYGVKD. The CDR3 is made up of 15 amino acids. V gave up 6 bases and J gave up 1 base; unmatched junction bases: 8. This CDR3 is CAIRGTGGAQETQYF. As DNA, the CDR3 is TGTGCCATCAGGGGGACGGGGGGTGCCCAAGAGACCCAGTACTTC.

The CDR3 protein is CASTTQNTEAFF. The CDR3 DNA is TGTGCCAGCACCACCCAGAACACTGAAGCTTTCTTT. The chain is built from TRBV6-5 and TRBJ1-1; no reliable D call. CDR1 and CDR2 (germline): MNHEY, SVGAGI. The CDR3 is 12 amino acids. Trimming cost V 7 bases and J 1 base, with 7 bases left between them.

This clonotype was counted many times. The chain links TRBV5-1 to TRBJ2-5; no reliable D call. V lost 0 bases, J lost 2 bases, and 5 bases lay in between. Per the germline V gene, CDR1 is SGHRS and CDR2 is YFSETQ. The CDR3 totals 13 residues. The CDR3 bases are TGCGCCAGCAGCTTGGAGGTACAAGAGACCCAGTACTTC. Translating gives CASSLEVQETQYF. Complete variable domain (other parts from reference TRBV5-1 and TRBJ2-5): KAGVTQTPRYLIKTRGQQVTLSCSPISGHRSVSWYQQTPGQGLQFLFEYFSETQRNKGNFPGRFSGRQFSNSRSEMNVSTLELGDSALYLCASSLEVQETQYFGPGTRLLVL.

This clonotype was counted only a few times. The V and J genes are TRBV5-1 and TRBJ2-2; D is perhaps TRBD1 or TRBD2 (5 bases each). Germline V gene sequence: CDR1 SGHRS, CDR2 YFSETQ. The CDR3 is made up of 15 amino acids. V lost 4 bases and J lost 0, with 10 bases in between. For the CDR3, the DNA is TGCGCCAGCAGCATCCGGGACCCGAACACCGGGGAGCTGTTTTTT. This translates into CASSIRDPNTGELFF. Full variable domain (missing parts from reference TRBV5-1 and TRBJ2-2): KAGVTQTPRYLIKTRGQQVTLSCSPISGHRSVSWYQQTPGQGLQFLFEYFSETQRNKGNFPGRFSGRQFSNSRSEMNVSTLELGDSALYLCASSIRDPNTGELFFGEGSRLTVL.

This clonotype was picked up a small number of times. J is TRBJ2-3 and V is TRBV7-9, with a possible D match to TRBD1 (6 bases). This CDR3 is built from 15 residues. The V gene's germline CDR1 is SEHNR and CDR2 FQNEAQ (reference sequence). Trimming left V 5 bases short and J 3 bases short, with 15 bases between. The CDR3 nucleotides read TGTGCCAGCAGCCCGCCGTGGACAGAGACAGATACGCAGTATTTT. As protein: CASSPPWTETDTQYF.

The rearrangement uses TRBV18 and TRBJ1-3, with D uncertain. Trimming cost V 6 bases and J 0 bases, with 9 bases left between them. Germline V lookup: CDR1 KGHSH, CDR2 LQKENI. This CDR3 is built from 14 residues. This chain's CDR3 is CASSPLASGNTIYF. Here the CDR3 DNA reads TGTGCCAGCTCCCCGCTAGCCTCTGGAAACACCATATATTTT.

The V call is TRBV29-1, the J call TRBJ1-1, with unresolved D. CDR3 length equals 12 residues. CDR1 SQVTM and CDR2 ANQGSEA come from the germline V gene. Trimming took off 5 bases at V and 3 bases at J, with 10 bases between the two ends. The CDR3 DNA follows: TGCAGCGTTTCGCGGGGAGACACTGAAGCTTTCTTT. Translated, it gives CSVSRGDTEAFF. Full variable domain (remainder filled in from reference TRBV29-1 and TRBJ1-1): SAVISQKPSRDICQRGTSLTIQCQVDSQVTMMFWYRQQPGQSLTLIATANQGSEATYESGFVIDKFPISRPNLTFSTLTVSNMSPEDSSIYLCSVSRGDTEAFFGQGTRLTVV.

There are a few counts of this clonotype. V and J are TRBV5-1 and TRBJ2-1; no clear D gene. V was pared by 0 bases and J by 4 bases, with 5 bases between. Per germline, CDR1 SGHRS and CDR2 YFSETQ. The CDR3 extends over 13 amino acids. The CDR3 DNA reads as TGCGCCAGCAGCTTGGAAAATTACAATGAGCAGTTCTTC. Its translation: CASSLENYNEQFF.

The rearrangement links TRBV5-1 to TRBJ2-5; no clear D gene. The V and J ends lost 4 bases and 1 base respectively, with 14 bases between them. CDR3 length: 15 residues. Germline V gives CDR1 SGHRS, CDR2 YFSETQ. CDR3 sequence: CASSLISGGQETQYF. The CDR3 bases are TGCGCCAGCAGCCTGATCTCGGGTGGCCAAGAGACCCAGTACTTC.

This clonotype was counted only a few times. The CDR3 DNA follows: TGTGCCAGTTGCAAACAGGTGCCCGGGGAGCTGTTTTTT. Its protein is CASCKQVPGELFF. The rearrangement joins TRBV19 to TRBJ2-2; a possible D gene is TRBD1 (5 bases). The germline V and J ends were trimmed by 8 bases and 6 bases, with 13 bases remaining between them. Germline lookup yields CDR1 LNHDA and CDR2 SQIVND (reference sequence). The CDR3 is 13 residues long.

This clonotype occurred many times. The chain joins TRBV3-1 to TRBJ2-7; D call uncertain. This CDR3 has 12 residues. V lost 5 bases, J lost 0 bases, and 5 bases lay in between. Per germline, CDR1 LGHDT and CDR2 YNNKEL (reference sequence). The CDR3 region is CASSVSSYEQYF. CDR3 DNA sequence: TGTGCCAGCAGCGTAAGCTCCTACGAGCAGTACTTC.

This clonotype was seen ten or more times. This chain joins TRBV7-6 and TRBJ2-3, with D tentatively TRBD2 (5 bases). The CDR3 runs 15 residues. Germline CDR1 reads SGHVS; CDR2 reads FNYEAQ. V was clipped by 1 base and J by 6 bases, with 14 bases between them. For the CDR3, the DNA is TGTGCCAGCAGCTTAGGCACGGACTTGGGGGATACGCAGTATTTT. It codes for CASSLGTDLGDTQYF.

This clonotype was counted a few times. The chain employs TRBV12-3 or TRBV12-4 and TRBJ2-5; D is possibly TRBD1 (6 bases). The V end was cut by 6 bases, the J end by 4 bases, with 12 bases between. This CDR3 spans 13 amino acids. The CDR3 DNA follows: TGTGCCAGCAGACGGGGACAAGGAGAGACCCAGTACTTC. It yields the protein CASRRGQGETQYF.

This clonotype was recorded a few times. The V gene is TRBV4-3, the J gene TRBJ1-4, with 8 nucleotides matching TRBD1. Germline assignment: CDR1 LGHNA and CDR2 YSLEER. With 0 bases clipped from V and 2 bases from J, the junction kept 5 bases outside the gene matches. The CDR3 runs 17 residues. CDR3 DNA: TGCGCCAGCAGCCAAGATTATAACAGGGGGACTAATGAAAAACTGTTTTTT. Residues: CASSQDYNRGTNEKLFF.

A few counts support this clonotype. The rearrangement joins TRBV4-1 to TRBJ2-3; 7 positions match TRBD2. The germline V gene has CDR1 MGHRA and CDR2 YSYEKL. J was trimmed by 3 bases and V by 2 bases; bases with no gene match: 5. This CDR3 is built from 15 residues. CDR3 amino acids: CASSQHGAGTDTQYF. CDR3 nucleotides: TGCGCCAGCAGCCAACATGGAGCGGGGACAGATACGCAGTATTTT.

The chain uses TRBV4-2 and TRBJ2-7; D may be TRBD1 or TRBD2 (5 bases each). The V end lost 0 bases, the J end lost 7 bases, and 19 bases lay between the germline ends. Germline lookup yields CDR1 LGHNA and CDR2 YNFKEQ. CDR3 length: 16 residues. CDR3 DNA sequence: TGTGCCAGCAGCCAAGATCCCGGGACCGGAACGGGGGAGCAGTACTTC. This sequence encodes CASSQDPGTGTGEQYF.

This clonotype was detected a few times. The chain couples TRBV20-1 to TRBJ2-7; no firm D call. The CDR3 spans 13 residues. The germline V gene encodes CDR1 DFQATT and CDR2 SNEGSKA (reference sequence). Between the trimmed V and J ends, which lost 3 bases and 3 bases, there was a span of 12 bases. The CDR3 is CSARSYSGYEQYF. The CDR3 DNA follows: TGCAGTGCTAGGTCCTATTCGGGCTACGAGCAGTACTTC.

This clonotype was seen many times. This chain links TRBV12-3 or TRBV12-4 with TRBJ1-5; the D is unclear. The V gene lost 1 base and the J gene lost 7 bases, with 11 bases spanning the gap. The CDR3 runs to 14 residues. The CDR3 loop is CASSLGWVSQPQHF. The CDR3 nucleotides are TGTGCCAGCAGTTTAGGGTGGGTCAGCCAGCCCCAGCATTTT.